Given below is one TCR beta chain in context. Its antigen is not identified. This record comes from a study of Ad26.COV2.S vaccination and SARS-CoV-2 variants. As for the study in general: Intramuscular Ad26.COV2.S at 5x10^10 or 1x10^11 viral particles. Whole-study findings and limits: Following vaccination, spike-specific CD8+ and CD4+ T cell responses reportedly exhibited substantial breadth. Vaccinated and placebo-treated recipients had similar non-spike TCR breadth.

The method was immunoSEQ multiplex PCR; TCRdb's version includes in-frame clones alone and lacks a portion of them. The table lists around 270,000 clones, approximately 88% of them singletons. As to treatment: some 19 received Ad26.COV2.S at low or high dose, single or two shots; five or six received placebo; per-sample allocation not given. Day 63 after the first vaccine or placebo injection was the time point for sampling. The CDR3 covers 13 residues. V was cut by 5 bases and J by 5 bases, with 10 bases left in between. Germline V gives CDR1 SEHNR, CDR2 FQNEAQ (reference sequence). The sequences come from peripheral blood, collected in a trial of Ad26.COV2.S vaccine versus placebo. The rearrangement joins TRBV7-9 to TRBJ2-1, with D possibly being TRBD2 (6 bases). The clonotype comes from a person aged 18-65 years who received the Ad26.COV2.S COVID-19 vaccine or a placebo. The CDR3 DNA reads TGTGCCAGCAGCGATACTAGCAACAATGAGCAGTTCTTC. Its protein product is CASSDTSNNEQFF. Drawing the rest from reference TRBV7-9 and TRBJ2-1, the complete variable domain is DTGVSQNPRHKITKRGQNVTFRCDPISEHNRLYWYRQTLGQGPEFLTYFQNEAQLEKSRLLSDRFSAERPKGSFSTLEIQRTEQGDSAMYLCASSDTSNNEQFFGPGTRLTVL.